Listed here are 2 T cell receptor beta chains from one sample, sequenced in a study of OX40 agonist ivuxolimab in advanced cancers. Sequencing was performed with immunoSEQ multiplex PCR; in TCRdb, only in-frame clones are kept and a portion is missing. This sample yields about 81,000 clones, of which about 80% are seen a single time; 5.5% to 8.5% belongs to the top ten. This sample comprised CD4+ or CD8+ T cells sorted from blood, obtained in a trial of the OX40 agonist ivuxolimab. These receptors all stem from an adult with an advanced solid tumor such as melanoma, head and neck, liver or kidney cancer.

The chain carries TRBV19 and TRBJ2-1, with a tentative D call TRBD2 (7 bases). Trimming removed 3 bases at V and 3 bases at J, with 18 bases between. CDR1 and CDR2 (germline): LNHDA, SQIVND (reference sequence). There are 17 residues in the CDR3. The CDR3 region is CASSIGPGGLVYNEQFF. CDR3 bases: TGTGCCAGTAGTATCGGACCGGGGGGCCTAGTCTACAATGAGCAGTTCTTC.

This chain uses TRBV7-9 with TRBJ2-5, with a possible D match to TRBD1 (6 bases). In germline, CDR1 is SEHNR, CDR2 FQNEAQ (reference sequence). The CDR3 extends over 15 amino acids. V gave up 0 bases and J gave up 3 bases, with 11 bases separating them. The CDR3 nucleotides read TGTGCCAGCAGCTTAGCGCGACCAGGGGAAGAGACCCAGTACTTC. Translation gives CASSLARPGEETQYF. Looking up the rest from reference TRBV7-9 and TRBJ2-5 gives the full variable domain: DTGVSQNPRHKITKRGQNVTFRCDPISEHNRLYWYRQTLGQGPEFLTYFQNEAQLEKSRLLSDRFSAERPKGSFSTLEIQRTEQGDSAMYLCASSLARPGEETQYFGPGTRLLVL.